The 28 T cell receptor beta chains reported below all come from one sample, sequenced in a study of T cell responses to AZD1222 COVID-19 vaccine. Profiling relied on immunoSEQ multiplex PCR, and the TCRdb table lists in-frame clones only, not all of them. The sample consists of 70,000 to 100,000 clones, roughly 92% of them appearing once. The sample here was peripheral blood, taken 28 days after the second AZD1222 dose. The source of these receptors is an adult who received the AZD1222 COVID-19 vaccine.

The chain recombines TRBV7-2 with TRBJ1-6; 8 nucleotides align to TRBD1. Germline CDR1 reads SGHTA; CDR2 reads FQGNSA. The CDR3 spans 17 residues. V shed 1 base and J 9 bases; nucleotides not matched to a gene: 11. CDR3 in DNA: TGTGCCAGCAGCTTAGTGACGGGAGTAGGGACAGGTTCACCCCTCCACTTT. Translating gives CASSLVTGVGTGSPLHF.

This clone was seen more than once but under ten times. V usage is TRBV6-5 and J usage is TRBJ1-1; 8 bases map to TRBD1. From germline, CDR1 is MNHEY and CDR2 SVGAGI. The CDR3 extends over 15 amino acids. J gave up 3 bases and V 7 bases, and 10 bases lay outside the gene matches. The CDR3 nucleotides are TGTGCCAGCATGTGGACAGGGATAGTGTACACTGAAGCTTTCTTT. It codes for CASMWTGIVYTEAFF.

V usage is TRBV4-3 and J usage is TRBJ1-1, with a tentative D call TRBD1 (6 bases). The CDR3 sequence is 16 residues long. Germline CDR1 and CDR2: LGHNA and YSLEER. V lost 4 bases, J lost 3 bases, and 18 bases lay in between. CDR3 residues: CASSPGAAGGDTEAFF. CDR3 sequence (DNA): TGCGCCAGCAGCCCAGGGGCGGCTGGTGGGGACACTGAAGCTTTCTTT.

V is TRBV19 and J is TRBJ1-2; D unclear. The CDR3 is 13 residues long. Germline values: CDR1 LNHDA, CDR2 SQIVND (reference sequence). With 10 bases removed from V and 4 bases from J, the gap between germline ends came to 16 bases. CDR3 amino acids: CATSPRRSYGYTF. In DNA, the CDR3 is TGTGCCACCAGTCCCCGGAGGTCCTATGGCTACACCTTC.

This sequence joins TRBV19 and TRBJ1-5; the match to TRBD1 covers 9 bases. The CDR3 consists of 13 residues. The V segment lost 4 bases and the J segment 7 bases; nucleotides outside the gene matches: 2. CDR1 and CDR2 from the germline V gene are LNHDA and SQIVND (reference sequence). As DNA, the CDR3 is TGTGCCAGTAGTAGGGACAGGGAACAGCCCCAGCATTTT. Translated, it gives CASSRDREQPQHF.

The chain couples TRBV30 to TRBJ1-2, with TRBD1 matching over 9 bases. With V trimmed by 1 base and J by 4 bases, 7 bases remained unmatched. The CDR3 has 15 amino acids. Germline CDR1 GTSNPN, CDR2 SVGIG (reference sequence). CDR3 loop: CAWSGGTGHFYGYTF. CDR3 in DNA: TGTGCCTGGAGTGGCGGGACAGGGCACTTCTATGGCTACACCTTC.

The chain combines TRBV2 with TRBJ1-1; D call uncertain. The V and J ends lost 6 bases and 8 bases respectively, with 13 bases between them. This CDR3 region has 12 residues. CDR1 and CDR2 from the germline V gene are SNHLY and FYNNEI. The CDR3 DNA reads TGTGCCAGCAGCGCGTTTACAGACGAAGCTTTCTTT. This codes for CASSAFTDEAFF.

The chain combines TRBV19 with TRBJ1-1; tentative D call: TRBD1 (5 bases). The CDR3 covers 13 residues. Germline lookup yields CDR1 LNHDA and CDR2 SQIVND (reference sequence). Trimming removed 6 bases at V and 1 base at J, with 9 bases between. CDR3 bases: TGTGCCAGTAGCGAGGGGTGGAACACTGAAGCTTTCTTT. It yields the protein CASSEGWNTEAFF.

There are a few counts of this clone. This chain uses TRBV4-1 with TRBJ2-3, with TRBD1 identical over 7 bases. The CDR3 consists of 15 residues. Germline V gene sequence: CDR1 MGHRA, CDR2 YSYEKL. The V gene end was trimmed by 3 bases and the J gene end by 2 bases; junction bases not matched to a gene: 5. CDR3 in amino acids: CASSQKGGDTDTQYF. CDR3 nucleotides: TGCGCCAGCAGCCAGAAAGGGGGCGACACAGATACGCAGTATTTT.

The chain links TRBV11-2 to TRBJ2-7, with 9 nucleotides matching TRBD2. J gave up 7 bases and V 1 base, and 11 bases lay outside the gene matches. The CDR3 loop spans 16 amino acids. CDR1 SGHAT and CDR2 FQNNGV come from the germline V gene. In DNA, the CDR3 is TGTGCCAGCAGCTTAGTCGGGCTAGCGGGGCGGTCAGAGCAGTACTTC. Amino acid sequence: CASSLVGLAGRSEQYF.

V and J are TRBV27 and TRBJ1-2; tentatively, D is TRBD1 (6 bases). Trimming removed 6 bases at V and 8 bases at J, with 13 bases between. The CDR3 is 12 amino acids. Germline V gives CDR1 MNHEY, CDR2 SMNVEV (reference sequence). CDR3 region: CASRNRAGGYTF. The DNA for the CDR3 is TGTGCCAGCAGGAACAGGGCTGGCGGCTACACCTTC.

The rearrangement uses TRBV6-4 and TRBJ1-4; D gene uncertain. From germline, CDR1 is MRHNA and CDR2 SNTAGT. The V and J ends lost 4 bases and 4 bases respectively, with 13 bases between them. CDR3 size: 15 residues. CDR3 in amino acids: CASSALAGLNEKLFF. The CDR3 nucleotides are TGTGCCAGCAGTGCTCTCGCAGGACTTAATGAAAAACTGTTTTTT.

This chain uses TRBV19 with TRBJ1-1, with 9 bases lining up with TRBD1. CDR1 is LNHDA and CDR2 is SQIVND in the germline V gene (reference sequence). Germline trimming cut 4 bases from V and 1 base from J; bases unmatched to any gene: 4. CDR3 length: 15 residues. The DNA of the CDR3 is TGTGCCAGTAGTAGGCGGGGACAGGGGAACACTGAAGCTTTCTTT. Protein sequence: CASSRRGQGNTEAFF.

The rearrangement uses TRBV3-1 (or the pseudogene TRBV3-2) and TRBJ1-5, with D possibly matching TRBD1 (5 bases). Germline lookup yields CDR1 LGHDT and CDR2 YNNKEL (reference sequence). V was clipped by 4 bases and J by 0 bases, with 16 bases between them. CDR3 length: 17 amino acids. CDR3 coding DNA: TGTGCCAGCAGCCCCCAGACGATCGGGGGTAGCAATCAGCCCCAGCATTTT. Its translation: CASSPQTIGGSNQPQHF.

This chain joins TRBV9 and TRBJ1-3, with no clear D. Germline assignment: CDR1 SGDLS and CDR2 YYNGEE. V was pared by 0 bases and J by 0 bases, with 10 bases between. CDR3 length: 16 residues. The CDR3 protein is CASSVEPEASGNTIYF. Written as DNA, the CDR3 is TGTGCCAGCAGCGTAGAGCCAGAAGCCTCTGGAAACACCATATATTTT.

This clone was seen a handful of times. V usage is TRBV27 and J usage is TRBJ1-2; tentative D call: TRBD1 (5 bases). Germline lookup yields CDR1 MNHEY and CDR2 SMNVEV (reference sequence). V lost 5 bases to trimming and J lost 7 bases, with 20 bases between them. The CDR3 runs to 15 residues. CDR3 in DNA: TGTGCCAGCAGTGCTCTGGGACCGGCGAGTGGTGGCTACACCTTC. This codes for CASSALGPASGGYTF.

For this clone: The sample has other DNA sequences that encode this CDR3 too. The V call is TRBV3-1 (or the pseudogene TRBV3-2), the J call TRBJ2-5; D ambiguous. V was pared by 1 base and J by 5 bases, with 5 bases between. This CDR3 contains 12 residues. The germline V gene has CDR1 LGHDT and CDR2 YNNKEL (reference sequence). CDR3 nucleotide sequence: TGTGCCAGCAGCCAAGTTAGGGAGACCCAGTACTTC. Its translation is CASSQVRETQYF.

The V gene is TRBV5-1, the J gene TRBJ1-2; the D gene is possibly TRBD1 (6 bases). The length of the CDR3 is 14 residues. The germline gives CDR1 SGHRS, CDR2 YFSETQ. Trimming cost V 4 bases and J 5 bases, with 15 bases left between them. The CDR3 protein is CASSPQPGEYGYTF. The CDR3 bases are TGCGCCAGCAGCCCCCAGCCAGGGGAATATGGCTACACCTTC.

The rearrangement links TRBV5-1 to TRBJ2-7, with D perhaps matching TRBD1 (5 bases). V shed 0 bases and J shed 2 bases, with 12 bases lying between them. The germline V gene has CDR1 SGHRS and CDR2 YFSETQ. This CDR3 contains 15 residues. This CDR3 reads CASSLASDSTYEQYF. The CDR3 region has the DNA TGCGCCAGCAGCTTGGCCTCAGACAGCACCTACGAGCAGTACTTC.

J is TRBJ1-1 and V is TRBV6-5; TRBD1 is a possible D gene (5 bases). Germline values: CDR1 MNHEY, CDR2 SVGAGI. The ends were cut back, 2 bases at V and 1 base at J, with 8 bases in the middle. The length of the CDR3 is 14 residues. The CDR3 sequence is CASSYRGGNTEAFF. CDR3 sequence (DNA): TGTGCCAGCAGTTACAGGGGCGGGAACACTGAAGCTTTCTTT.

The rearrangement joins TRBV3-1 (or the pseudogene TRBV3-2) to TRBJ1-2; D unresolved. The CDR3 is 13 residues long. Germline V gives CDR1 LGHDT, CDR2 YNNKEL (reference sequence). V dropped 2 bases and J dropped 4 bases, with 8 bases sitting between them. The CDR3 sequence is CASSQRRTYGYTF. CDR3 coding DNA: TGTGCCAGCAGCCAACGCCGGACCTATGGCTACACCTTC.

The V gene is TRBV28, the J gene TRBJ1-1, with 7 bases lining up with TRBD1. V shed 6 bases, J shed 0 bases, and the junction held 4 bases outside the gene matches. Germline V CDR1 and CDR2: MDHEN, SYDVKM. The CDR3 loop spans 14 amino acids. Here the CDR3 DNA reads TGTGCCAGCAGCTGGGACAGAGTGAACACTGAAGCTTTCTTT. It codes for CASSWDRVNTEAFF. The full variable domain, completed using reference TRBV28 and TRBJ1-1, is DVKVTQSSRYLVKRTGEKVFLECVQDMDHENMFWYRQDPGLGLRLIYFSYDVKMKEKGDIPEGYSVSREKKERFSLILESASTNQTSMYLCASSWDRVNTEAFFGQGTRLTVV.

This chain connects TRBV28 to TRBJ2-5; 8 bases align to TRBD2. The V gene's germline CDR1 is MDHEN and CDR2 SYDVKM. The junction had 22 bases not matched to a gene; V was cut back by 5 bases and J by 2 bases. The CDR3 extends over 20 amino acids. CDR3 in DNA: TGTGCCAGCAGTAAACACTGGACTAGCTTTACCCCACCGGCTCAAGAGACCCAGTACTTC. Amino acid sequence: CASSKHWTSFTPPAQETQYF.

V gene TRBV11-2 combines with J gene TRBJ1-3; D gene unclear. V was clipped by 4 bases and J by 0 bases, with 10 bases between them. CDR1 is SGHAT, CDR2 FQNNGV, per germline. This CDR3 spans 15 amino acids. CDR3 sequence (DNA): TGTGCCAGCAGCTCCCAGGTACCCTCTGGAAACACCATATATTTT. It encodes CASSSQVPSGNTIYF.

V is TRBV25-1 and J is TRBJ1-1, with D maybe TRBD1 (5 bases). Trimming took off 4 bases at V and 5 bases at J, with 8 bases between the two ends. CDR1 is MGHDK and CDR2 is SYGVNS in the germline V gene. CDR3 length equals 12 residues. The CDR3 bases are TGTGCCAGCAGTGCCGGGGGAACTGAAGCTTTCTTT. It specifies CASSAGGTEAFF. The full variable domain, with the rest looked up from reference TRBV25-1 and TRBJ1-1, is EADIYQTPRYLVIGTGKKITLECSQTMGHDKMYWYQQDPGMELHLIHYSYGVNSTEKGDLSSESTVSRIRTEHFPLTLESARPSHTSQYLCASSAGGTEAFFGQGTRLTVV.

The rearrangement uses TRBV19 and TRBJ1-1; 7 bases fit TRBD1. Germline values: CDR1 LNHDA, CDR2 SQIVND (reference sequence). J was trimmed by 3 bases and V by 8 bases; bases with no gene match: 6. The CDR3 extends over 13 amino acids. CDR3 coding DNA: TGTGCCAGTGCAAAACAGGGGCACACTGAAGCTTTCTTT. Its protein product is CASAKQGHTEAFF. Based on the CDR3 plus reference TRBV19 and TRBJ1-1, the full variable domain is DGGITQSPKYLFRKEGQNVTLSCEQNLNHDAMYWYRQDPGQGLRLIYYSQIVNDFQKGDIAEGYSVSREKKESFPLTVTSAQKNPTAFYLCASAKQGHTEAFFGQGTRLTVV.

This chain uses TRBV7-2 with TRBJ1-3, with 8 nucleotides matching TRBD1. J gave up 3 bases and V 5 bases, and 6 bases lay outside the gene matches. CDR1 is SGHTA, CDR2 FQGNSA, per germline. The CDR3 totals 15 residues. CDR3 nucleotide sequence: TGTGCCAGCAGCCTCCGACAGGGGAGTGGAAACACCATATATTTT. Protein product: CASSLRQGSGNTIYF.

The chain is built from TRBV30 and TRBJ2-3; TRBD2 agrees at 12 bases. The junction had 2 bases not matched to a gene; V was cut back by 2 bases and J by 11 bases. Germline CDR1 is GTSNPN and CDR2 is SVGIG (reference sequence). The CDR3 covers 12 residues. The CDR3, as DNA: TGTGCCTGGAGTACGACTAGCGGGGGGCAGTATTTT. This codes for CAWSTTSGGQYF.